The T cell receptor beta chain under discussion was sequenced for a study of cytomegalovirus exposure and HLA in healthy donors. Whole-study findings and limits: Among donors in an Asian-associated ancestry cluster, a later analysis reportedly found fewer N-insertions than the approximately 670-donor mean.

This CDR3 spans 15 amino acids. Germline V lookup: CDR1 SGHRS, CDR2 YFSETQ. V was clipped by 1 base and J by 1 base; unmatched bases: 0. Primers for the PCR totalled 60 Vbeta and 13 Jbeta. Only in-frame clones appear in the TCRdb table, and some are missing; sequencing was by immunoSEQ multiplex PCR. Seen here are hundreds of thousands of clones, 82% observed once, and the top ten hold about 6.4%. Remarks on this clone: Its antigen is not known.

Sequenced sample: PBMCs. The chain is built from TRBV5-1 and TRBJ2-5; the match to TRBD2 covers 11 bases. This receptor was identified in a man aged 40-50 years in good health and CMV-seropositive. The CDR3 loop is CASSLTSGSQETQYF. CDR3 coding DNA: TGCGCCAGCAGCTTGACTAGCGGGAGCCAAGAGACCCAGTACTTC.